The 6 T cell receptor beta chains in this list originate from one sample, sequenced in a study of STAT3 mutations in large granular lymphocyte leukemia. General study findings and limits: At least one immunodominant TCR beta clonotype appeared in every T-cell large granular lymphocyte leukemia patient.

Their target antigens are unknown. This table comes from immunoSEQ multiplex PCR, and its TCRdb copy is limited to in-frame clones, with some not included. Of tens of thousands of clones listed, roughly 81% were seen once; the top ten hold around 0.43%. The sequenced material came from PBMCs. All receptors come from a human donor with T large granular lymphocyte leukemia. Some clones in this sample may be carry-over from other donors' samples.

This chain uses TRBV27 with TRBJ2-5, with 12 bases identical to TRBD2. Trimming took 6 bases from V and 4 from J; bases not matched to a gene: 6. The CDR3 sequence is 15 residues long. Germline V gene lookup returns CDR1 MNHEY and CDR2 SMNVEV (reference sequence). CDR3 residues: CASRLTSGGGETQYF. The CDR3 DNA reads TGTGCCAGCAGGCTGACTAGCGGGGGAGGAGAGACCCAGTACTTC.

This chain uses TRBV7-2 with TRBJ2-7, with a tentative D call TRBD1 (6 bases). The V and J ends lost 1 base and 4 bases respectively, with 8 bases between them. The CDR3 loop spans 13 amino acids. In germline, CDR1 is SGHTA, CDR2 FQGNSA. CDR3 sequence (DNA): TGTGCCAGCAGCTTAGGGACAGAGTACGAGCAGTACTTC. This codes for CASSLGTEYEQYF.

The chain's CDR3 is CAISAKGLRELLTGELFF. The DNA for the CDR3 is TGTGCCATCAGTGCCAAAGGACTGAGGGAACTTCTCACCGGGGAGCTGTTTTTT. This sequence joins TRBV10-3 and TRBJ2-2; perhaps TRBD2 as D (5 bases). Germline V gives CDR1 ENHRY, CDR2 SYGVKD. V was trimmed by 4 bases and J by 4 bases, leaving 22 bases between them. There are 18 residues in the CDR3.

This clone was counted once. This chain joins TRBV11-2 and TRBJ2-5, with D possibly being TRBD2 (5 bases). The CDR3 runs 14 residues. The germline V gene has CDR1 SGHAT and CDR2 FQNNGV. V lost 4 bases and J lost 3, with 12 bases in between. The CDR3 DNA follows: TGTGCCAGCAGCTCTATCACGGGGAAAGAGACCCAGTACTTC. It is translated as CASSSITGKETQYF.

This chain links TRBV11-2 with TRBJ2-5; possible D gene TRBD1, 6 bases. Trimming took 2 bases from V and 5 from J, leaving 12 bases between them. CDR3 size: 14 residues. Germline V lookup: CDR1 SGHAT, CDR2 FQNNGV. CDR3 sequence: CASSLTGPGETQYF. Written as DNA, the CDR3 is TGTGCCAGCAGCTTAACAGGGCCGGGGGAGACCCAGTACTTC.

This chain connects TRBV5-4 to TRBJ1-1; no firm D call. There are 13 residues in the CDR3. Germline CDR1 reads SGHNT; CDR2 reads YYREEE (reference sequence). V dropped 4 bases and J dropped 0 bases, with 7 bases sitting between them. The CDR3 is CASSPVMNTEAFF. The CDR3 DNA is TGTGCCAGCAGCCCTGTCATGAACACTGAAGCTTTCTTT.